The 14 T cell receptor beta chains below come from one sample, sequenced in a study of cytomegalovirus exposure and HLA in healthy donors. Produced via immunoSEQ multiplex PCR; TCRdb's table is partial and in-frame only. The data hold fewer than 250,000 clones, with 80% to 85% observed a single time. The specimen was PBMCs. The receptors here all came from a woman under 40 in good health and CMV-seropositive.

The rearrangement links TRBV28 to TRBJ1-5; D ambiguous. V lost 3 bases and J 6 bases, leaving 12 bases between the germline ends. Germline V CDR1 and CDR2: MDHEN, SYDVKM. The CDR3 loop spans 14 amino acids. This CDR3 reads CASSLFRVGQPQHF. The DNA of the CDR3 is TGTGCCAGCAGTTTGTTTAGGGTGGGTCAGCCCCAGCATTTT.

The CDR3 is CASRRQGEQYF. Here the CDR3 DNA reads TGTGCCAGCAGAAGACAGGGCGAGCAGTACTTC. The chain combines TRBV2 with TRBJ2-7, with 7 bases aligning to TRBD1. Germline V gene lookup returns CDR1 SNHLY and CDR2 FYNNEI. V dropped 6 bases and J dropped 6; count of bases not matched to a gene: 2. This CDR3 has 11 amino acids.

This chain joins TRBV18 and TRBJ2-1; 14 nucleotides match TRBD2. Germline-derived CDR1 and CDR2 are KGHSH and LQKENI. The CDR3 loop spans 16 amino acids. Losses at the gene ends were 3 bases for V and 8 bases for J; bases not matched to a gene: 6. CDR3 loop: CASSPFGTSGSHEQFF. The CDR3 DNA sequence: TGTGCCAGCTCACCGTTTGGGACTAGCGGGAGTCATGAGCAGTTCTTC.

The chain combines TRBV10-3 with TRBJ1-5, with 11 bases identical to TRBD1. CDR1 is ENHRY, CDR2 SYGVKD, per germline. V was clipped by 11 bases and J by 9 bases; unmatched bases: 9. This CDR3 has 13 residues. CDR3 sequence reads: CAAGQGEIGPQHF. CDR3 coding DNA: TGTGCCGCGGGACAGGGGGAAATCGGGCCCCAGCATTTT.

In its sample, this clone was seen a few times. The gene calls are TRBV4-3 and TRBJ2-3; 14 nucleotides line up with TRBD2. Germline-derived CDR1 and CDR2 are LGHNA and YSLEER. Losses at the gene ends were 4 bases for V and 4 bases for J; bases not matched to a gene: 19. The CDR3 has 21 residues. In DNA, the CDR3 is TGCGCCAGCAGCCGGAGAGCCGGGACTAGCGGGAGTCCTAGCAGGGCAGATACGCAGTATTTT. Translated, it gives CASSRRAGTSGSPSRADTQYF.

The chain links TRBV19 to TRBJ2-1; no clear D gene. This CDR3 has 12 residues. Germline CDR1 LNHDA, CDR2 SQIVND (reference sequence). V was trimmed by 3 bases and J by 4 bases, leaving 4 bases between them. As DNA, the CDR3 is TGTGCCAGTAGTATCCCATACAATGAGCAGTTCTTC. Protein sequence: CASSIPYNEQFF. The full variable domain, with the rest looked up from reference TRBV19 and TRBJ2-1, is DGGITQSPKYLFRKEGQNVTLSCEQNLNHDAMYWYRQDPGQGLRLIYYSQIVNDFQKGDIAEGYSVSREKKESFPLTVTSAQKNPTAFYLCASSIPYNEQFFGPGTRLTVL.

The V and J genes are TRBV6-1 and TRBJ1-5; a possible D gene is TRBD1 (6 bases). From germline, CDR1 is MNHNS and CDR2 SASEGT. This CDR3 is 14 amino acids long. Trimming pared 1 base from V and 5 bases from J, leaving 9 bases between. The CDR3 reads CASSEGGADQPQHF. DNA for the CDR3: TGTGCCAGCAGTGAAGGGGGGGCGGATCAGCCCCAGCATTTT.

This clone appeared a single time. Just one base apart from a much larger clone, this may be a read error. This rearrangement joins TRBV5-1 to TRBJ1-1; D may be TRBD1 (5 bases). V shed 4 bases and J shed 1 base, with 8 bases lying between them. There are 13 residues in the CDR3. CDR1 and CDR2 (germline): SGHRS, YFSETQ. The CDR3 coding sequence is TGCGCCAGCAGCCAGACAGCGAACACTGAAGCTTTCTTT. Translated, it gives CASSQTANTEAFF.

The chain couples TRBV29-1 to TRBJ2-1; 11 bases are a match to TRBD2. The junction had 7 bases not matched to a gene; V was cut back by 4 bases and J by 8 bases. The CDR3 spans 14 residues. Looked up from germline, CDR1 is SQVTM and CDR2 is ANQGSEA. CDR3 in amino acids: CSVGPSGGKDEQFF. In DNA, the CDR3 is TGCAGCGTTGGGCCTAGCGGGGGGAAGGATGAGCAGTTCTTC.

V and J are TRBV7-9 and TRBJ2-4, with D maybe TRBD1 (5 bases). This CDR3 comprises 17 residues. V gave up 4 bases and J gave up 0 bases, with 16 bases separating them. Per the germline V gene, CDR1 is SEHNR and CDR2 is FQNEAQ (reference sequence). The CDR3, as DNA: TGTGCCAGCAGCTCTGAACAGGCTGAGGTAGCCAAAAACATTCAGTACTTC. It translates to CASSSEQAEVAKNIQYF.

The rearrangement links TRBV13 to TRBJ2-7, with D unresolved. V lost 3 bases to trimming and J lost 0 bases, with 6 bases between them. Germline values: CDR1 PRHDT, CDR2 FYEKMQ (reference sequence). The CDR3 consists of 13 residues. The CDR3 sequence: CASSFLSSYEQYF. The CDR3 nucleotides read TGTGCCAGCAGCTTCCTCAGCTCCTACGAGCAGTACTTC.

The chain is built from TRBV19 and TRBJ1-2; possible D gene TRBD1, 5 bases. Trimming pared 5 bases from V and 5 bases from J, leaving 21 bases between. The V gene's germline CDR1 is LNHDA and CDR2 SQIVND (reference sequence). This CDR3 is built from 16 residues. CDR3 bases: TGTGCCAGTAGTCCCGACCTAGGGGACTTTCCTTATGGCTACACCTTC. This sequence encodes CASSPDLGDFPYGYTF. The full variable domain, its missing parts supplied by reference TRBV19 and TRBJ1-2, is DGGITQSPKYLFRKEGQNVTLSCEQNLNHDAMYWYRQDPGQGLRLIYYSQIVNDFQKGDIAEGYSVSREKKESFPLTVTSAQKNPTAFYLCASSPDLGDFPYGYTFGSGTRLTVV.

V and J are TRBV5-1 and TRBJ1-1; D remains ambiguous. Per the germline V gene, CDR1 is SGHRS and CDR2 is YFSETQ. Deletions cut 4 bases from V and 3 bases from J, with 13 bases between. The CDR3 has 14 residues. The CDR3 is CASSLGILDTEAFF. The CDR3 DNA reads TGCGCCAGCAGCCTAGGGATCCTTGACACTGAAGCTTTCTTT.

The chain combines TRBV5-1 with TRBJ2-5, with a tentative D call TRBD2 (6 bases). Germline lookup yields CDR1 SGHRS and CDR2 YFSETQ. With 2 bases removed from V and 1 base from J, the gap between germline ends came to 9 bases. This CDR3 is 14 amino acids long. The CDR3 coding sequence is TGCGCCAGCAGCTTATTAGCGGTCCAAGAGACCCAGTACTTC. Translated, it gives CASSLLAVQETQYF.